This TCR beta chain was sequenced during a study of blood T cell repertoires in COVID-19. Study background: COVID-19 samples from acute and convalescent phases originated in the United States, Italy and Spain. From T cells, B-cell-depleted T cells, or PBMCs came the material, which was cDNA or gDNA.

J lost 4 bases, V lost 4 bases, and 7 bases had no gene match. The germline CDR1 and CDR2 sequences are SGHRS and YFSETQ. The CDR3 totals 14 residues. Source study methods: For nucleated cells, counts were estimated from reference gene primer amplification. Sequencing was performed with immunoSEQ multiplex PCR; in TCRdb, only in-frame clones are kept and a portion is missing. Clonal size and the V and J genes are those of that table, whereas D and trimming came from the DNA. The table shows tens of thousands of clones, with 80% to 90% occurring only once. The sequence derives from a human donor with active COVID-19. The donor label of this sample is uncertain. The chain uses TRBV5-1 and TRBJ2-5; 7 bases align to TRBD2. The sequenced material came from peripheral blood. The CDR3 reads CASSPTSSGETQYF. CDR3 in DNA: TGCGCCAGCAGCCCGACTAGCTCGGGAGAGACCCAGTACTTC.